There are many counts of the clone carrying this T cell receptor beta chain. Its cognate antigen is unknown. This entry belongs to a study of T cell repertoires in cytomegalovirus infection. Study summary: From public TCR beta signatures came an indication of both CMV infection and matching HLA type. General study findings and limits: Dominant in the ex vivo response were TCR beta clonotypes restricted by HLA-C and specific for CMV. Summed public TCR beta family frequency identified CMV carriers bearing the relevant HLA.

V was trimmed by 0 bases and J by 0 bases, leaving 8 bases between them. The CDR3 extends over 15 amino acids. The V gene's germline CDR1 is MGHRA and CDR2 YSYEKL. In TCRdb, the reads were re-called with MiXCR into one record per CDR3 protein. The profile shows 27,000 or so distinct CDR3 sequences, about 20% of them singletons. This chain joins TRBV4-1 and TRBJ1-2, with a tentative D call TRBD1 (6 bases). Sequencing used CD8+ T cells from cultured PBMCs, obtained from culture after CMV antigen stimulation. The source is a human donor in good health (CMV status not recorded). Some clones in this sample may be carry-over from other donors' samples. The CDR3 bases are TGCGCCAGCAGCCAAGAGGACAGAGCTAACTATGGCTACACCTTC. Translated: CASSQEDRANYGYTF.